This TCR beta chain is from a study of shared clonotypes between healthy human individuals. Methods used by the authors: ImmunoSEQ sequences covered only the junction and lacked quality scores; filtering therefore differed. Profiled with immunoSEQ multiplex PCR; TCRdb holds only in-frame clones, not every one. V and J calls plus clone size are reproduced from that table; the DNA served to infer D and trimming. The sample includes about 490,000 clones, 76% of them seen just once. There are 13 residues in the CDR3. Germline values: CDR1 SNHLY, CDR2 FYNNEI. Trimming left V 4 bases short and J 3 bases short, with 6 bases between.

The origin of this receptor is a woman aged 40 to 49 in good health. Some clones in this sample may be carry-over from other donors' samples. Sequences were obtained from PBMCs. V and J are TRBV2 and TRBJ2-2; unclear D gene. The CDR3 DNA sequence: TGTGCCAGCAGTGGAGTGCACACCGGGGAGCTGTTTTTT. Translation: CASSGVHTGELFF.